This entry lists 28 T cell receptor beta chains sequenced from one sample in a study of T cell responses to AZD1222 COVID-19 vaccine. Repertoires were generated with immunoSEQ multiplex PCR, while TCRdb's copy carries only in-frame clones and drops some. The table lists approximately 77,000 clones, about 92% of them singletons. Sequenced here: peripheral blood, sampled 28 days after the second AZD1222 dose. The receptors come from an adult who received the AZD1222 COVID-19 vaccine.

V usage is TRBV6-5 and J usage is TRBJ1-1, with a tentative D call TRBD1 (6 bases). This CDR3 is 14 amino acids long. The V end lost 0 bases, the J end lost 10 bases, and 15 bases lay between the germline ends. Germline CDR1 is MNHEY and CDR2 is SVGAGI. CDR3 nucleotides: TGTGCCAGCAGTTACTCTAGCTTGGACAGAGGAGCTTTCTTT. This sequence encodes CASSYSSLDRGAFF.

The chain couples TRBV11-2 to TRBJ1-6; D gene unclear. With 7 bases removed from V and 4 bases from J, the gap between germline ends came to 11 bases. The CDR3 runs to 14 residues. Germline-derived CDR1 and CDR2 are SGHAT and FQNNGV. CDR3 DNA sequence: TGTGCCAGCAACATACAGAGTTATAATTCACCCCTCCACTTT. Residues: CASNIQSYNSPLHF.

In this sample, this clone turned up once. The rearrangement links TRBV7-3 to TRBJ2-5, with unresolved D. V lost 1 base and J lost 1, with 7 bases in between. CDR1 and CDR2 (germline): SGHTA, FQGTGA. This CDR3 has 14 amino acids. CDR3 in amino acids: CASSLNPSQETQYF. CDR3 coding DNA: TGTGCCAGCAGCTTAAATCCCAGCCAAGAGACCCAGTACTTC.

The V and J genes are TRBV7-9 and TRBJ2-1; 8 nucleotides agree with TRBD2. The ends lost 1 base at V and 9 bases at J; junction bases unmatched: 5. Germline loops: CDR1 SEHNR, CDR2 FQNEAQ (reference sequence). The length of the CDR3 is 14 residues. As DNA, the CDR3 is TGTGCCAGCAGCTTAGACGGGAGGGCCCTTGAGCAGTTCTTC. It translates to CASSLDGRALEQFF.

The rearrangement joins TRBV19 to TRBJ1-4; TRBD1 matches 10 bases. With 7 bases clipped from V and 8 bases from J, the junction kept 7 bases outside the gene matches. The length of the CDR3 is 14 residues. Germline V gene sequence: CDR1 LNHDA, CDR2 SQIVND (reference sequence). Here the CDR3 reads CASTSDRGGEKLFF. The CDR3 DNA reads TGTGCCAGTACCTCGGACAGGGGGGGAGAAAAACTGTTTTTT.

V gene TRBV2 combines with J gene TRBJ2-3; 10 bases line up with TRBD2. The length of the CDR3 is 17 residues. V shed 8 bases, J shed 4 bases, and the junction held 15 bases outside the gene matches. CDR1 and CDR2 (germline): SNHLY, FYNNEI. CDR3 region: CASGTSEMALRADTQYF. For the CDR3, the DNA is TGTGCCAGCGGGACTAGCGAGATGGCACTCAGAGCAGATACGCAGTATTTT.

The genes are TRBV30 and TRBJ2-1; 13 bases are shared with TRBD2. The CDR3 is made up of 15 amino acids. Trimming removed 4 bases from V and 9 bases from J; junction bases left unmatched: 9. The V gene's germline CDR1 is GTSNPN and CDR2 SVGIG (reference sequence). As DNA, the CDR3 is TGTGCCTGGACGAGGACTAGCGGGGGCAAGGTTGAGCAGTTCTTC. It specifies CAWTRTSGGKVEQFF.

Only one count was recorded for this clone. This CDR3 reads CASRPRQGAHQPQHF. The CDR3 bases are TGTGCCAGCAGACCCCGACAGGGGGCGCATCAGCCCCAGCATTTT. V usage is TRBV6-6 and J usage is TRBJ1-5; 10 positions match TRBD1. Germline-derived CDR1 and CDR2 are MNHNY and SVGAGI (reference sequence). Trimming cost V 6 bases and J 5 bases; bases outside gene matches: 7. This CDR3 is built from 15 residues.

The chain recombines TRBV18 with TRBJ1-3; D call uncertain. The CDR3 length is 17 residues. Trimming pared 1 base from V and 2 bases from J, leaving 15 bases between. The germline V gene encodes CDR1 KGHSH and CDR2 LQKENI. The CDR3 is CASSPRSSSPTGNTIYF. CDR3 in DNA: TGTGCCAGCTCACCACGTAGTTCCTCGCCCACTGGAAACACCATATATTTT. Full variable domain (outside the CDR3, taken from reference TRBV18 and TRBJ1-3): NAGVMQNPRHLVRRRGQEARLRCSPMKGHSHVYWYRQLPEEGLKFMVYLQKENIIDESGMPKERFSAEFPKEGPSILRIQQVVRGDSAAYFCASSPRSSSPTGNTIYFGEGSWLTVV.

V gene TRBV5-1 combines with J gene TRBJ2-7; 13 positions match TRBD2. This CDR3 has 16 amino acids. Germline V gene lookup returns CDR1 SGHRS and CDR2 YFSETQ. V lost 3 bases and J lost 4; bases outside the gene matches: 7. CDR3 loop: CASSWGTSGKGYEQYF. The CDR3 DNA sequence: TGCGCCAGCAGCTGGGGGACTAGCGGGAAAGGTTACGAGCAGTACTTC.

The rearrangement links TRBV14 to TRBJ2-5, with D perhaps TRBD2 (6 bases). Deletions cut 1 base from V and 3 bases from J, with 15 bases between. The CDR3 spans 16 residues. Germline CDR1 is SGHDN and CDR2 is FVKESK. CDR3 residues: CASSQVGRGREETQYF. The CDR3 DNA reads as TGTGCCAGCAGCCAAGTCGGGCGGGGCAGGGAAGAGACCCAGTACTTC.

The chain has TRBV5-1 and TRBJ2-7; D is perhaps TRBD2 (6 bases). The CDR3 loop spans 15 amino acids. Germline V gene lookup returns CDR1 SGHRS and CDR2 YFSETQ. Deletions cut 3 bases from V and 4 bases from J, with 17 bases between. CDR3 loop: CASSWGTRGGYEQYF. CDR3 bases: TGCGCCAGCAGCTGGGGGACTCGAGGCGGGTACGAGCAGTACTTC.

The CDR3 sequence: CASSPLGGELFF. In DNA, the CDR3 is TGTGCCAGCAGCCCTCTAGGAGGGGAGCTGTTTTTT. This chain connects TRBV4-2 to TRBJ2-2; D is unclear. The CDR3 runs to 12 residues. Germline V gene data show CDR1 as LGHNA and CDR2 as YNFKEQ. Trimming shortened V by 4 bases and J by 8 bases, and 8 bases separated the two germline ends.

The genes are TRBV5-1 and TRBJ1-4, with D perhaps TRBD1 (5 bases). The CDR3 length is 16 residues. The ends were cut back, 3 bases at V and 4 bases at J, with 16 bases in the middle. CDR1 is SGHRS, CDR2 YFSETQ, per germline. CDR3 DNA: TGCGCCAGCAGCTACGGTGCCGGACAAGTTAATGAAAAACTGTTTTTT. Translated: CASSYGAGQVNEKLFF. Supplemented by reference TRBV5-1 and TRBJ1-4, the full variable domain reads KAGVTQTPRYLIKTRGQQVTLSCSPISGHRSVSWYQQTPGQGLQFLFEYFSETQRNKGNFPGRFSGRQFSNSRSEMNVSTLELGDSALYLCASSYGAGQVNEKLFFGSGTQLSVL.

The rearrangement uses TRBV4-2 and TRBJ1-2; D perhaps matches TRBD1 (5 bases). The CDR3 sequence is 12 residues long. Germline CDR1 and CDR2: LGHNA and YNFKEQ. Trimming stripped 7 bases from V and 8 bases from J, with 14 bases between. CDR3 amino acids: CASTPGPGGYTF. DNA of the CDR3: TGTGCCAGCACCCCGGGACCCGGGGGCTACACCTTC.

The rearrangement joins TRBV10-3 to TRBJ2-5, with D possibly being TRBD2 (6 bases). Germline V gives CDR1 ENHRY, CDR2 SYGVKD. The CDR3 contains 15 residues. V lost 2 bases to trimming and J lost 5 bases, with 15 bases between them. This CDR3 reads CAISEGGDLMETQYF. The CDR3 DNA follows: TGTGCCATCAGTGAGGGCGGGGATCTGATGGAGACCCAGTACTTC.

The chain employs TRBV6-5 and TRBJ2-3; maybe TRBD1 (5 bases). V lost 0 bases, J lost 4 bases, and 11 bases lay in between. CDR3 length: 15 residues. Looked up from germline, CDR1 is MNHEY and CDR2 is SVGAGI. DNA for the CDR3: TGTGCCAGCAGTTACTCTCCAGGGTCGGCAGATACGCAGTATTTT. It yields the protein CASSYSPGSADTQYF.

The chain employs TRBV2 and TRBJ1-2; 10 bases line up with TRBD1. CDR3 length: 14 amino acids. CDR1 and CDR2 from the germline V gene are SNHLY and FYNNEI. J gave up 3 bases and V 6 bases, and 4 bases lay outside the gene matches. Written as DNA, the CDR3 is TGTGCCAGCAGGGGACAGGGGCGGTACTATGGCTACACCTTC. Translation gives CASRGQGRYYGYTF.

Here the CDR3 DNA reads TGTGCCAGCAAGAGAGACGGGACGGGAAATTCACCCCTCCACTTT. Its protein is CASKRDGTGNSPLHF. This chain links TRBV6-5 with TRBJ1-6; D perhaps matches TRBD1 (5 bases). This CDR3 contains 15 residues. V lost 7 bases to trimming and J lost 7 bases, with 17 bases between them. Germline CDR1 and CDR2: MNHEY and SVGAGI.

This chain's CDR3 is CASRTVNTEAFF. CDR3 DNA sequence: TGTGCCAGCAGGACAGTGAACACTGAAGCTTTCTTT. The V and J genes are TRBV6-5 and TRBJ1-1; TRBD1 is a possible D gene (5 bases). The CDR3 loop spans 12 amino acids. Trimming shortened V by 6 bases and J by 0 bases, and 5 bases separated the two germline ends. CDR1 and CDR2 from the germline V gene are MNHEY and SVGAGI.

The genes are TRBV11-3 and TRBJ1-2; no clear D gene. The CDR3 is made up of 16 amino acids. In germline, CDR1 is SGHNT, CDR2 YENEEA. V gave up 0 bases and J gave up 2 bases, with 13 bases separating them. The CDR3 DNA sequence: TGTGCCAGCAGCTTAGAAGGTCGTCGCGGGAACTATGGCTACACCTTC. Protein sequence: CASSLEGRRGNYGYTF.

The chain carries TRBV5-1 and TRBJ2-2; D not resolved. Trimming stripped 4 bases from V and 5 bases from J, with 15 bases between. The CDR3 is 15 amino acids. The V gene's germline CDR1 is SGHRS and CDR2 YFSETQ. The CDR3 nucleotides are TGCGCCAGCAGCACCGGGCCCTTGGGGACCGGGGAGCTGTTTTTT. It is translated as CASSTGPLGTGELFF. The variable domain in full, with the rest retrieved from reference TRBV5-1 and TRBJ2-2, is KAGVTQTPRYLIKTRGQQVTLSCSPISGHRSVSWYQQTPGQGLQFLFEYFSETQRNKGNFPGRFSGRQFSNSRSEMNVSTLELGDSALYLCASSTGPLGTGELFFGEGSRLTVL.

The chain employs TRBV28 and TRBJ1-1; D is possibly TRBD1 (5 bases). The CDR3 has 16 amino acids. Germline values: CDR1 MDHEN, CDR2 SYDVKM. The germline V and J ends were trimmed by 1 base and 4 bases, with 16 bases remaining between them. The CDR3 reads CASSLLMGGRGTEAFF. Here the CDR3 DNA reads TGTGCCAGCAGTTTATTGATGGGGGGAAGGGGCACTGAAGCTTTCTTT.

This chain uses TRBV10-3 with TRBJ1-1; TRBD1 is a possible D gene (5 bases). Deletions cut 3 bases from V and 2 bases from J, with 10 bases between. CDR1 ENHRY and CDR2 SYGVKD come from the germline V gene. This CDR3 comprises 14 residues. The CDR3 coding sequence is TGTGCCATCAGTGATTTAGGGGCAAACACTGAAGCTTTCTTT. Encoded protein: CAISDLGANTEAFF.

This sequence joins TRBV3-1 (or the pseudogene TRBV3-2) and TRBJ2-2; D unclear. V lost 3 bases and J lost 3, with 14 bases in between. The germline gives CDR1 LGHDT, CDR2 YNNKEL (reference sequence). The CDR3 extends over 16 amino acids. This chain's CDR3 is CASSQSGLGDTGELFF. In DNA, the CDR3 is TGTGCCAGCAGCCAGAGTGGGCTTGGTGACACCGGGGAGCTGTTTTTT.

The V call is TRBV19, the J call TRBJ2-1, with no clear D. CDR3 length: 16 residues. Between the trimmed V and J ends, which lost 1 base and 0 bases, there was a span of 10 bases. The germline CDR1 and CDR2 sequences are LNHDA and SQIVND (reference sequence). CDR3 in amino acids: CASSIGGRSSYNEQFF. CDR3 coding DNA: TGTGCCAGTAGTATAGGTGGGCGGTCCTCCTACAATGAGCAGTTCTTC.

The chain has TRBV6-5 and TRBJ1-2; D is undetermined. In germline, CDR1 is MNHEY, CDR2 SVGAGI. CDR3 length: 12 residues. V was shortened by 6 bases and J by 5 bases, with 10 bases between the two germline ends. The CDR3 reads CASSPHVYGYTF. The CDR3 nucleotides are TGTGCCAGCAGCCCCCATGTATATGGCTACACCTTC.

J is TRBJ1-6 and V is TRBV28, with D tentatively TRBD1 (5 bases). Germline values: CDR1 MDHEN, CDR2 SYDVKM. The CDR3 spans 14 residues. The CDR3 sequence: CVTKPQGYGSPLHF. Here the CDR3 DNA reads TGTGTCACCAAACCCCAGGGATATGGTTCACCCCTCCACTTT.